The clone carrying this T cell receptor beta chain was recorded only once. The source of the sample is a study of blood T cell repertoires in COVID-19. Study details: Both acute and convalescent COVID-19 samples were obtained from the United States, Italy and Spain. Sample material is recorded as cDNA or gDNA derived from T cells, B-cell-depleted T cells, or PBMCs.

The CDR3 consists of 18 residues. V was pared by 0 bases and J by 6 bases, with 18 bases of the junction left unmatched. CDR1 and CDR2 from the germline V gene are SGHRS and YFSETQ. Per the study methods: Scientists estimated how many nucleated cells there were by amplifying reference gene primers. Measured with immunoSEQ multiplex PCR; TCRdb has only the in-frame clones, and not every one. V and J calls and clone size are copied from that table; D and trimming were computed from the DNA. The sample carries some 20,000 clones, around 83% recorded once. The clonotype originates from a human donor in a cohort sampled during active COVID-19. The chain joins TRBV5-1 to TRBJ2-7; 7 bases fit TRBD2. Sequenced: peripheral blood. CDR3 DNA: TGCGCCAGCAGCTTGGCCTCCTGGGAGGGGCTGCCAACTGGCGAGCAGTACTTC. Translating gives CASSLASWEGLPTGEQYF. Using reference TRBV5-1 and TRBJ2-7 for the parts outside the CDR3, the full variable domain is KAGVTQTPRYLIKTRGQQVTLSCSPISGHRSVSWYQQTPGQGLQFLFEYFSETQRNKGNFPGRFSGRQFSNSRSEMNVSTLELGDSALYLCASSLASWEGLPTGEQYFGPGTRLTVT.